This T cell receptor beta chain was observed in a study of CD8 T cells in ankylosing spondylitis. General study results and limits: Disease-linked clones reportedly showed significant enrichment in matched ankylosing spondylitis synovial fluid. Clones linked with disease were CD8+ and fairly uncommon in the peripheral blood. Among TCR beta sequences, a motif of several highly homologous variants appeared characteristic of ankylosing spondylitis blood.

The CDR3 extends over 14 amino acids. Germline CDR1 and CDR2: MNHNS and SASEGT. The germline V and J ends were trimmed by 6 bases and 2 bases, with 12 bases remaining between them. About this clonotype itself: Its antigen is unidentified.

Generation of TCR beta libraries employed quantitative 5'-RACE incorporating molecular barcodes. One entry per CDR3 protein, called by TCRdb with MiXCR from the 5' RACE reads. Here the sample spans over 700,000 distinct CDR3 sequences, roughly 19% being singletons. The gene calls are TRBV6-1 and TRBJ2-3; no definite D call. The TCR was taken from a male donor with ankylosing spondylitis. The source material was blood, either unsorted or a sorted T cell fraction (not recorded which). CDR3 DNA sequence: TGTGCCAGCAGGGTAGGGCAGACCACAGATACGCAGTATTTT. Protein sequence: CASRVGQTTDTQYF.